A single sample gave rise to the 29 T cell receptor beta chains below, sequenced in a study of blood T cell repertoires in COVID-19. Profiled with immunoSEQ multiplex PCR; TCRdb holds only in-frame clones, not every one. The table includes tens of thousands of clones, 73% detected once. The specimen sequenced was peripheral blood. These receptors came from a woman between 45 and 65 years old with active or convalescent COVID-19.

CDR3 DNA: TGCGCCAGCAGCTTGGTAGGGGGACAGGGCGGAGAGACCCAGTACTTC. This encodes CASSLVGGQGGETQYF. V usage is TRBV5-1 and J usage is TRBJ2-5; 9 bases line up with TRBD1. Germline CDR1 reads SGHRS; CDR2 reads YFSETQ. The J segment lost 4 bases and the V segment lost 0 bases, leaving 7 bases of the junction unmatched. The CDR3 covers 16 residues.

This clone showed up just a few times. V usage is TRBV6-4 and J usage is TRBJ1-6; 8 nucleotides match TRBD1. V was pared by 6 bases and J by 7 bases, with 5 bases of the junction left unmatched. Germline V gives CDR1 MRHNA, CDR2 SNTAGT. The length of the CDR3 is 14 residues. CDR3 sequence: CASRRDRSNSPLHF. In DNA form, the CDR3 reads TGTGCCAGCAGAAGGGACAGGTCGAATTCACCCCTCCACTTT.

The chain links TRBV5-8 to TRBJ2-1; 8 bases are a match to TRBD2. Germline trimming cut 5 bases from V and 5 bases from J; bases unmatched to any gene: 12. The CDR3 consists of 16 residues. The germline V gene has CDR1 SGHTS and CDR2 YDEGEE. The CDR3 region is CASSPFSGTRDNEQFF. The DNA for the CDR3 is TGTGCCAGCAGTCCCTTCTCCGGGACTAGGGACAATGAGCAGTTCTTC.

The rearrangement uses TRBV30 and TRBJ2-3; 11 nucleotides align to TRBD2. This CDR3 comprises 15 residues. V shed 5 bases, J shed 3 bases, and the junction held 7 bases outside the gene matches. Germline CDR1 and CDR2: GTSNPN and SVGIG (reference sequence). This CDR3 is CAWGLRTSGTDTQYF. The CDR3 nucleotides are TGTGCCTGGGGGCTAAGGACTAGCGGGACAGATACGCAGTATTTT.

This chain uses TRBV9 with TRBJ2-2, with 8 bases aligning to TRBD2. Germline CDR1 reads SGDLS; CDR2 reads YYNGEE. Trimming at V came to 2 bases and at J to 3 bases, leaving 6 bases not matched to a gene. This CDR3 comprises 16 residues. Here the CDR3 reads CASSVQAGVDTGELFF. The CDR3, as DNA: TGTGCCAGCAGCGTCCAAGCGGGAGTTGACACCGGGGAGCTGTTTTTT. The full variable domain, its missing parts supplied by reference TRBV9 and TRBJ2-2, is DSGVTQTPKHLITATGQRVTLRCSPRSGDLSVYWYQQSLDQGLQFLIQYYNGEERAKGNILERFSAQQFPDLHSELNLSSLELGDSALYFCASSVQAGVDTGELFFGEGSRLTVL.

The gene calls are TRBV5-5 and TRBJ1-1; 7 nucleotides match TRBD1. The V segment lost 4 bases and the J segment 4 bases; nucleotides outside the gene matches: 13. Germline CDR1 and CDR2: SGHKS and YYEKEE (reference sequence). The CDR3 length is 16 residues. The CDR3 nucleotides read TGTGCCAGCAGCCGGCTTGGGCAGGGGGTCGTCACTGAAGCTTTCTTT. Residues: CASSRLGQGVVTEAFF.

The chain is built from TRBV5-6 and TRBJ2-3; TRBD2 matches at 9 bases. V gave up 0 bases and J gave up 6 bases; unmatched junction bases: 5. Per germline, CDR1 SGHDT and CDR2 YYEEEE. The CDR3 loop spans 15 amino acids. In DNA, the CDR3 is TGTGCCAGCAGCTTGGGCTCTAGCGGGATGGATACGCAGTATTTT. It is translated as CASSLGSSGMDTQYF.

This chain links TRBV5-6 with TRBJ2-7, with 7 bases aligning to TRBD2. Unmatched junction bases numbered 4, after V lost 0 bases and J lost 7 bases. The CDR3 extends over 13 amino acids. Germline loops: CDR1 SGHDT, CDR2 YYEEEE. The DNA of the CDR3 is TGTGCCAGCAGCTTGGGACTAGCCAGAGAGCAGTACTTC. The encoded protein is CASSLGLAREQYF.

The CDR3 sequence is CASSSLSGSNQPQHF. CDR3 sequence (DNA): TGTGCCAGCTCGTCCCTTAGCGGGAGCAATCAGCCCCAGCATTTT. The chain is built from TRBV18 and TRBJ1-5; D unclear. This CDR3 contains 15 residues. Trimming removed 6 bases at V and 1 base at J, with 13 bases between. Germline lookup yields CDR1 KGHSH and CDR2 LQKENI.

The chain is built from TRBV7-8 and TRBJ2-7; the D gene is possibly TRBD2 (5 bases). Germline V gene sequence: CDR1 SGHVS, CDR2 FQNEAQ. The CDR3 length is 13 residues. V lost 5 bases and J 2 bases, leaving 10 bases between the germline ends. Written as DNA, the CDR3 is TGTGCCAGCAGCCCCGGGAACCCCTACGAGCAGTACTTC. Translated, it gives CASSPGNPYEQYF.

By its share, this clone is large. The chain combines TRBV20-1 with TRBJ2-1; 11 bases match TRBD2. V lost 5 bases and J lost 12; bases outside the gene matches: 15. The CDR3 sequence is 15 residues long. Germline V gives CDR1 DFQATT, CDR2 SNEGSKA (reference sequence). The CDR3 DNA reads as TGCAGTGCTGGTGGAGGGACTAGCGGACCCTTTGCGCAGTTCTTC. This codes for CSAGGGTSGPFAQFF.

This clone showed up just a few times. This rearrangement joins TRBV5-5 to TRBJ1-4, with D unresolved. Between the trimmed V and J ends, which lost 5 bases and 3 bases, there was a span of 11 bases. The CDR3 is 14 residues long. Germline V CDR1 and CDR2: SGHKS, YYEKEE (reference sequence). Written as DNA, the CDR3 is TGTGCCAGCAGGAGAGGGCGATCTAATGAAAAACTGTTTTTT. Translation: CASRRGRSNEKLFF.

The chain combines TRBV28 with TRBJ2-1; TRBD2 matches at 9 bases. J was trimmed by 5 bases and V by 10 bases; bases with no gene match: 12. There are 15 residues in the CDR3. Germline V gives CDR1 MDHEN, CDR2 SYDVKM. Written as DNA, the CDR3 is TGTGCCACCCTGCGGGAGGGAGGGCCAGACAATGAGCAGTTCTTC. Amino acid sequence: CATLREGGPDNEQFF.

The V gene is TRBV10-1, the J gene TRBJ2-1; D is possibly TRBD1 (6 bases). CDR1 is WNHNN, CDR2 SYGVQD, per germline (reference sequence). Trimming took off 4 bases at V and 2 bases at J, with 12 bases between the two ends. The CDR3 has 15 residues. The CDR3 region has the DNA TGCGCCAGCAGTGCTTTGGGACAAACCTACAATGAGCAGTTCTTC. Amino acid sequence: CASSALGQTYNEQFF.

The V gene is TRBV5-1, the J gene TRBJ1-4; D gene uncertain. CDR1 is SGHRS, CDR2 YFSETQ, per germline. The CDR3 sequence is 15 residues long. Trimming shortened V by 0 bases and J by 2 bases, and 8 bases separated the two germline ends. The CDR3 spells CASSLGGSTNEKLFF. DNA for the CDR3: TGCGCCAGCAGCTTGGGAGGTTCCACTAATGAAAAACTGTTTTTT.

V gene TRBV27 combines with J gene TRBJ2-3; 10 bases align to TRBD1. The CDR3 totals 15 residues. From germline, CDR1 is MNHEY and CDR2 SMNVEV (reference sequence). The V segment lost 7 bases and the J segment 4 bases; nucleotides outside the gene matches: 8. The DNA for the CDR3 is TGTGCCAGCACCGGAGGACAGGGGGTATCAGATACGCAGTATTTT. Translated, it gives CASTGGQGVSDTQYF.

This clone was counted only a few times. CDR3 residues: CSVEEGGEQYF. DNA for the CDR3: TGCAGCGTTGAAGAGGGCGGGGAGCAGTACTTC. This rearrangement joins TRBV29-1 to TRBJ2-7, with a possible D match to TRBD2 (5 bases). Per the germline V gene, CDR1 is SQVTM and CDR2 is ANQGSEA. CDR3 size: 11 residues. Trimming removed 0 bases at V and 7 bases at J, with 7 bases between.

Notes on this clone: Distinct nucleotide sequences in the sample also encode this CDR3. The chain carries TRBV6-1 and TRBJ2-5; a weak D match, TRBD2 (5 bases). V dropped 1 base and J dropped 5 bases, with 8 bases sitting between them. CDR3 size: 13 residues. From germline, CDR1 is MNHNS and CDR2 SASEGT. CDR3 residues: CASSEGSVETQYF. CDR3 nucleotides: TGTGCCAGCAGTGAAGGTAGCGTCGAGACCCAGTACTTC.

The chain combines TRBV7-9 with TRBJ1-3; D call uncertain. V lost 0 bases, J lost 0 bases, and 9 bases lay in between. This CDR3 region has 16 residues. Germline lookup yields CDR1 SEHNR and CDR2 FQNEAQ (reference sequence). The DNA for the CDR3 is TGTGCCAGCAGCTTAGCGATGGGGAGCTCTGGAAACACCATATATTTT. It specifies CASSLAMGSSGNTIYF.

The chain joins TRBV5-1 to TRBJ1-1, with D possibly TRBD1 on 5 matching bases. V dropped 0 bases and J dropped 2 bases, with 17 bases sitting between them. This CDR3 is built from 17 residues. Germline CDR1 SGHRS, CDR2 YFSETQ. This CDR3 is CASSLGGAALRNTEAFF. The CDR3 region has the DNA TGCGCCAGCAGCTTGGGTGGGGCAGCACTACGAAACACTGAAGCTTTCTTT. Drawing the rest from reference TRBV5-1 and TRBJ1-1, the complete variable domain is KAGVTQTPRYLIKTRGQQVTLSCSPISGHRSVSWYQQTPGQGLQFLFEYFSETQRNKGNFPGRFSGRQFSNSRSEMNVSTLELGDSALYLCASSLGGAALRNTEAFFGQGTRLTVV.

The genes are TRBV27 and TRBJ2-1, with 8 bases identical to TRBD2. Losses at the gene ends were 7 bases for V and 2 bases for J; bases not matched to a gene: 13. Germline V lookup: CDR1 MNHEY, CDR2 SMNVEV (reference sequence). The CDR3 covers 17 residues. CDR3 nucleotides: TGTGCCAGCACCGGGCAGGGAGCGGGAGTAGCCTACAATGAGCAGTTCTTC. Amino acid sequence: CASTGQGAGVAYNEQFF.

The chain combines TRBV18 with TRBJ2-1, with TRBD1 matching 9 bases. Germline V gene data show CDR1 as KGHSH and CDR2 as LQKENI. The CDR3 totals 15 residues. J was trimmed by 10 bases and V by 4 bases; bases with no gene match: 11. The CDR3 is CASSQSGTGNAEQFF. The CDR3 DNA is TGTGCCAGCTCACAAAGTGGGACAGGGAATGCGGAGCAGTTCTTC.

The chain couples TRBV4-1 to TRBJ2-1; 8 nucleotides align to TRBD1. Unmatched junction bases numbered 9, after V lost 5 bases and J lost 0 bases. The germline CDR1 and CDR2 sequences are MGHRA and YSYEKL. The CDR3 is 17 residues long. The chain's CDR3 is CASSSGGPYSSYNEQFF. In DNA, the CDR3 is TGCGCCAGCAGCTCAGGGGGCCCTTACAGCTCCTACAATGAGCAGTTCTTC.

The chain is built from TRBV7-2 and TRBJ1-2; D unclear. CDR1 is SGHTA, CDR2 FQGNSA, per germline. The CDR3 consists of 14 residues. V lost 1 base and J lost 2, with 8 bases in between. CDR3 in amino acids: CASSLGGLNYGYTF. CDR3 sequence (DNA): TGTGCCAGCAGCTTAGGCGGCTTAAACTATGGCTACACCTTC. Looking up the rest from reference TRBV7-2 and TRBJ1-2 gives the full variable domain: GAGVSQSPSNKVTEKGKDVELRCDPISGHTALYWYRQSLGQGLEFLIYFQGNSAPDKSGLPSDRFSAERTGGSVSTLTIQRTQQEDSAVYLCASSLGGLNYGYTFGSGTRLTVV.

This clone was recorded a few times. The rearrangement joins TRBV19 to TRBJ2-7; TRBD2 agrees at 8 bases. J was trimmed by 4 bases and V by 5 bases; bases with no gene match: 7. The CDR3 spans 14 residues. Germline CDR1 reads LNHDA; CDR2 reads SQIVND (reference sequence). CDR3 sequence: CASSPGTSGYEQYF. In nucleotides, the CDR3 is TGTGCCAGTAGTCCCGGAACTAGCGGTTACGAGCAGTACTTC.

In this sample, this clone turned up a few times. J is TRBJ1-1 and V is TRBV6-2 or TRBV6-3; D gene unclear. This CDR3 region has 13 residues. CDR1 is MNHEY, CDR2 SVGEGT, per germline. V was pared by 2 bases and J by 0 bases, with 4 bases between. The CDR3 region has the DNA TGTGCCAGCAGTTACCAGGTGAACACTGAAGCTTTCTTT. It is translated as CASSYQVNTEAFF.

The V call is TRBV7-9, the J call TRBJ2-7; 11 bases are shared with TRBD2. This CDR3 has 18 amino acids. Losses at the gene ends were 6 bases for V and 2 bases for J; bases not matched to a gene: 15. Germline V CDR1 and CDR2: SEHNR, FQNEAQ (reference sequence). The DNA for the CDR3 is TGTGCCAGCAGAACAACTAGCGGGAGAAAGGACGGGACCTACGAGCAGTACTTC. It encodes CASRTTSGRKDGTYEQYF.

The chain recombines TRBV29-1 with TRBJ2-7; D is possibly TRBD2 (6 bases). This CDR3 region has 13 residues. V lost 4 bases, J lost 0 bases, and 10 bases lay in between. CDR1 SQVTM and CDR2 ANQGSEA come from the germline V gene. As DNA, the CDR3 is TGCAGCGTTGGGCGGGGATTCTCCTACGAGCAGTACTTC. Translation gives CSVGRGFSYEQYF.

The chain employs TRBV5-5 and TRBJ2-2; 8 nucleotides agree with TRBD2. Germline CDR1 reads SGHKS; CDR2 reads YYEKEE (reference sequence). V lost 0 bases, J lost 7 bases, and 5 bases stayed unmatched. CDR3 length equals 15 residues. The CDR3 nucleotides are TGTGCCAGCAGCTTGGACGGGAGGGTTATCGGGGAGCTGTTTTTT. Protein sequence: CASSLDGRVIGELFF.